The 9 T cell receptor beta chains below come from one sample, sequenced in a study of T-cell reconstitution after alpha-beta-depleted transplantation in children. TCRbeta library preparation incorporated unique molecular identifiers. TCRdb passed the PCR reads through MiXCR, listing each CDR3 protein once. Of approximately 490,000 distinct CDR3 sequences in the sample, roughly an eighth were seen once. Sequencing used PBMCs from the stem cell graft donor, obtained from the stem cell graft. The source of these receptors is a human donor who donated a stem cell graft to a child with combined immunodeficiency.

This clonotype was recorded at least ten times. This chain uses TRBV12-3 or TRBV12-4 with TRBJ2-7; D is unresolved. The CDR3 totals 13 residues. The V end was cut by 2 bases, the J end by 3 bases, with 8 bases between. The CDR3 DNA sequence: TGTGCCAGCAGTTTAATCCCGGGCTACGAGCAGTACTTC. It translates to CASSLIPGYEQYF.

This clonotype came up a few times. A read error may be the cause here, since a much bigger clone is one base away. The V call is TRBV2, the J call TRBJ2-5; TRBD2 agrees at 11 bases. Looked up from germline, CDR1 is SNHLY and CDR2 is FYNNEI. This CDR3 comprises 14 residues. V was clipped by 6 bases and J by 0 bases; unmatched bases: 0. CDR3 amino acids: CASRGLADQETQYF. The CDR3 DNA reads as TGTGCCAGCAGGGGACTAGCGGACCAAGAGACCCAGTACTTC.

There are many counts of this clonotype. J is TRBJ2-5 and V is TRBV20-1, with D tentatively TRBD2 (7 bases). The ends were cut back, 5 bases at V and 6 bases at J, with 22 bases in the middle. Looked up from germline, CDR1 is DFQATT and CDR2 is SNEGSKA (reference sequence). The CDR3 is 15 amino acids. CDR3 DNA sequence: TGCAGTGCTTCGTCGGTGGGGGGGGCCGGTCAGACCCAGTACTTC. The encoded protein is CSASSVGGAGQTQYF.

This clonotype came up a few times. V is TRBV29-1 and J is TRBJ2-5; D uncertain. The germline V gene has CDR1 SQVTM and CDR2 ANQGSEA. The V and J ends lost 2 bases and 2 bases respectively, with 15 bases between them. The CDR3 has 15 residues. CDR3 DNA: TGCAGCGTTGAATTATCTGGGAATTTTCAAGAGACCCAGTACTTC. This encodes CSVELSGNFQETQYF.

This chain joins TRBV30 and TRBJ1-1, with 10 nucleotides matching TRBD1. Looked up from germline, CDR1 is GTSNPN and CDR2 is SVGIG (reference sequence). The CDR3 sequence is 13 residues long. Germline trimming cut 5 bases from V and 5 bases from J; bases unmatched to any gene: 5. The CDR3 DNA follows: TGTGCCTGGGGTGGACAGGGGGGAACTGAAGCTTTCTTT. Translating gives CAWGGQGGTEAFF. Using reference TRBV30 and TRBJ1-1 for the parts outside the CDR3, the full variable domain is SQTIHQWPATLVQPVGSPLSLECTVEGTSNPNLYWYRQAAGRGLQLLFYSVGIGQISSEVPQNLSASRPQDRQFILSSKKLLLSDSGFYLCAWGGQGGTEAFFGQGTRLTVV.

This clonotype was picked up a small number of times. The chain carries TRBV12-3 or TRBV12-4 and TRBJ2-1; D might be TRBD2 (5 bases). This CDR3 spans 14 amino acids. V gave up 6 bases and J gave up 6 bases, with 15 bases separating them. The CDR3 DNA reads as TGTGCCAGCAGCCGCCTGGGGAGTCCCAATGAGCAGTTCTTC. It codes for CASSRLGSPNEQFF.

This clonotype was observed a handful of times. This chain connects TRBV10-3 to TRBJ2-7; D possibly corresponds to TRBD2 (7 bases). Trimming left V 3 bases short and J 5 bases short, with 11 bases between. Germline V gives CDR1 ENHRY, CDR2 SYGVKD. The CDR3 contains 13 residues. This chain's CDR3 is CAISDQRDNEQYF. The CDR3 coding sequence is TGTGCCATCAGTGACCAGCGGGACAACGAGCAGTACTTC.

There are many counts of this clonotype. The chain carries TRBV5-1 and TRBJ2-5; TRBD2 aligns across 14 bases. CDR1 is SGHRS, CDR2 YFSETQ, per germline. J was trimmed by 5 bases and V by 4 bases; bases with no gene match: 10. This CDR3 has 17 residues. The CDR3 loop reads CASSLGLAGGNQETQYF. The DNA for the CDR3 is TGCGCCAGCAGCCTCGGACTAGCGGGGGGCAATCAGGAGACCCAGTACTTC.

This clonotype has at least ten counts. J is TRBJ2-5 and V is TRBV29-1; no reliable D call. CDR1 is SQVTM and CDR2 is ANQGSEA in the germline V gene. The CDR3 has 12 residues. V lost 4 bases and J lost 1, with 7 bases in between. The CDR3 DNA is TGCAGCGTTGCCACAGCCCAAGAGACCCAGTACTTC. Its translation is CSVATAQETQYF.